The 32 T cell receptor beta chains reported below all come from one sample, sequenced in a study of blood T cell repertoires in COVID-19. The repertoire was sequenced with immunoSEQ multiplex PCR; TCRdb's copy has only in-frame clones and lacks some. Of over 200,000 clones listed, 86% are singletons. The sample consisted of PBMCs or T cells enriched from blood (not recorded which). The receptors here all came from a woman between 45 and 65 years old in a cohort exposed to, infected with or recovered from COVID-19 (not recorded which).

In regard to this clone: This CDR3 is also generated by other DNA sequences in the sample. The chain recombines TRBV5-4 with TRBJ2-7; the match to TRBD1 covers 8 bases. Germline CDR1 and CDR2: SGHNT and YYREEE (reference sequence). With V trimmed by 4 bases and J by 0 bases, 6 bases remained unmatched. CDR3 size: 15 residues. The CDR3 nucleotides are TGTGCCAGCAGCCGGGACAGGAGGAGCTCCTACGAGCAGTACTTC. This gives the protein CASSRDRRSSYEQYF.

This chain links TRBV10-2 with TRBJ1-1; the D gene is possibly TRBD1 (5 bases). Germline lookup yields CDR1 WSHSY and CDR2 SAAADI. Trimming shortened V by 5 bases and J by 4 bases, and 17 bases separated the two germline ends. This CDR3 region has 15 residues. The CDR3 loop reads CASSPYLAGGTEAFF. CDR3 DNA: TGCGCCAGCAGTCCCTATCTAGCGGGGGGCACTGAAGCTTTCTTT.

V and J are TRBV7-2 and TRBJ2-3; 12 positions match TRBD2. The CDR3 consists of 15 residues. The germline V gene has CDR1 SGHTA and CDR2 FQGNSA. J gave up 7 bases and V 3 bases, and 5 bases lay outside the gene matches. The CDR3 reads CASSFSSGGANTQYF. Here the CDR3 DNA reads TGTGCCAGCAGCTTCTCTAGCGGGGGGGCAAATACGCAGTATTTT.

This clone has a single count. The chain combines TRBV23-1 with TRBJ2-3, with D unclear. TRBV23-1 is placed among ORFs of uncertain function. The CDR3 loop spans 15 amino acids. V lost 2 bases and J 1 base, leaving 10 bases between the germline ends. The chain's CDR3 is CASSQRGGCTDTQYF. The CDR3 nucleotides read TGCGCCAGCAGTCAAAGAGGCGGCTGCACAGATACGCAGTATTTT.

This chain links TRBV20-1 with TRBJ1-4; TRBD1 matches at 10 bases. The CDR3 runs 16 residues. CDR1 is DFQATT, CDR2 SNEGSKA, per germline (reference sequence). V lost 3 bases, J lost 5 bases, and 9 bases stayed unmatched. In DNA, the CDR3 is TGCAGTGCTAGTCGGACAGGGGGTGAAATAAATGAAAAACTGTTTTTT. It codes for CSASRTGGEINEKLFF.

This chain connects TRBV5-8 to TRBJ1-2; 8 positions agree with TRBD1. With V trimmed by 4 bases and J by 8 bases, 10 bases remained unmatched. Germline lookup yields CDR1 SGHTS and CDR2 YDEGEE. CDR3 length equals 14 residues. This CDR3 reads CASSTIGQGGGYTF. CDR3 DNA sequence: TGTGCCAGCAGCACCATCGGACAGGGTGGGGGCTACACCTTC.

This rearrangement joins TRBV10-3 to TRBJ2-7; a weak D match, TRBD1 (5 bases). The V end lost 3 bases, the J end lost 0 bases, and 12 bases lay between the germline ends. This CDR3 is 15 amino acids long. Germline V gene data show CDR1 as ENHRY and CDR2 as SYGVKD. Written as DNA, the CDR3 is TGTGCCATCAGTGAACGGACATACTCCTCCTACGAGCAGTACTTC. Translation: CAISERTYSSYEQYF.

The V gene is TRBV4-3, the J gene TRBJ2-3; 13 nucleotides align to TRBD2. Per germline, CDR1 LGHNA and CDR2 YSLEER. Trimming removed 4 bases from V and 3 bases from J; junction bases left unmatched: 4. The CDR3 contains 16 residues. CDR3 nucleotides: TGCGCCAGCAGCCCAAGGGGACTAGCGGGGACAGATACGCAGTATTTT. It translates to CASSPRGLAGTDTQYF.

This chain's CDR3 is CASTRGTMNTGELFF. The CDR3 region has the DNA TGTGCCAGCACCCGCGGGACGATGAACACCGGGGAGCTGTTTTTT. This sequence joins TRBV9 and TRBJ2-2; tentative D call: TRBD2 (6 bases). The germline gives CDR1 SGDLS, CDR2 YYNGEE. The V gene lost 6 bases and the J gene lost 1 base, with 13 bases spanning the gap. CDR3 size: 15 residues.

This chain links TRBV7-2 with TRBJ2-7; 7 bases agree with TRBD1. Per the germline V gene, CDR1 is SGHTA and CDR2 is FQGNSA. V was clipped by 5 bases and J by 3 bases; unmatched bases: 16. This CDR3 comprises 17 residues. The CDR3 sequence: CASSPRAGQDLNYEQYF. CDR3 DNA sequence: TGTGCCAGCAGCCCCCGTGCAGGACAGGACCTTAACTACGAGCAGTACTTC.

The CDR3: CASSLGTSGGTDTQYF. DNA of the CDR3: TGCGCCAGCAGCTTGGGGACTAGCGGGGGCACAGATACGCAGTATTTT. V and J are TRBV5-1 and TRBJ2-3; the match to TRBD2 covers 12 bases. The junction had 0 bases not matched to a gene; V was cut back by 0 bases and J by 1 base. CDR1 and CDR2 (germline): SGHRS, YFSETQ. The CDR3 is made up of 16 amino acids.

In its sample, this clone was seen once. The chain employs TRBV4-3 and TRBJ2-1, with 13 bases that match TRBD2. This CDR3 is built from 18 residues. Looked up from germline, CDR1 is LGHNA and CDR2 is YSLEER. The ends lost 2 bases at V and 0 bases at J; junction bases unmatched: 4. The CDR3 nucleotides are TGCGCCAGCAGCCAAAAGACTAGCGGGGGGTTCTCCTACAATGAGCAGTTCTTC. It yields the protein CASSQKTSGGFSYNEQFF.

The V and J genes are TRBV7-2 and TRBJ2-3; 7 bases are a match to TRBD1. Germline CDR1 SGHTA, CDR2 FQGNSA. CDR3 length: 16 residues. J gave up 3 bases and V 6 bases, and 12 bases lay outside the gene matches. The CDR3 sequence is CASRYQSTGLTDTQYF. CDR3 nucleotide sequence: TGTGCCAGCAGGTACCAATCGACAGGGTTGACAGATACGCAGTATTTT.

The rearrangement links TRBV6-5 to TRBJ1-6, with 9 bases aligning to TRBD1. Germline-derived CDR1 and CDR2 are MNHEY and SVGAGI. Unmatched junction bases numbered 1, after V lost 6 bases and J lost 7 bases. CDR3 size: 13 residues. The CDR3: CASSGTGNSPLHF. The CDR3 coding sequence is TGTGCCAGCAGCGGGACAGGGAATTCACCCCTCCACTTT.

The chain employs TRBV18 and TRBJ1-2; TRBD1 matches 11 bases. CDR1 is KGHSH, CDR2 LQKENI, per germline. This CDR3 comprises 14 residues. J gave up 8 bases and V 3 bases, and 5 bases lay outside the gene matches. For the CDR3, the DNA is TGTGCCAGCTCACCCGGACAGGGGGCGGGAGGCTACACCTTC. The encoded protein is CASSPGQGAGGYTF.

The V and J genes are TRBV20-1 and TRBJ2-3; D uncertain. V was trimmed by 4 bases and J by 2 bases, leaving 4 bases between them. The CDR3 is made up of 11 amino acids. Germline V CDR1 and CDR2: DFQATT, SNEGSKA (reference sequence). The CDR3 protein is CSATYTDTQYF. In DNA form, the CDR3 reads TGCAGTGCTACGTACACAGATACGCAGTATTTT.

The chain combines TRBV18 with TRBJ2-7; 10 bases align to TRBD1. Germline-derived CDR1 and CDR2 are KGHSH and LQKENI. V lost 6 bases, J lost 5 bases, and 7 bases stayed unmatched. This CDR3 is 14 amino acids long. CDR3 in DNA: TGTGCCAGCTCTGTACTGGGACAGGGGAACGAGCAGTACTTC. Protein sequence: CASSVLGQGNEQYF.

This clone was found many times. The chain links TRBV3-1 (or the pseudogene TRBV3-2) to TRBJ2-2; 8 bases are shared with TRBD1. The length of the CDR3 is 17 residues. Unmatched junction bases numbered 4, after V lost 0 bases and J lost 1 base. The germline V gene has CDR1 LGHDT and CDR2 YNNKEL (reference sequence). DNA for the CDR3: TGTGCCAGCAGCCAAGATCGAGGACAGGGGAACACCGGGGAGCTGTTTTTT. Translated, it gives CASSQDRGQGNTGELFF.

The chain combines TRBV5-6 with TRBJ1-3; D is undetermined. The V gene's germline CDR1 is SGHDT and CDR2 YYEEEE. V was clipped by 6 bases and J by 7 bases, with 14 bases between them. This CDR3 contains 13 residues. The CDR3 DNA is TGTGCCAGCAACCAGGTATTCGGTAACACCATATATTTT. Protein sequence: CASNQVFGNTIYF.

The chain links TRBV7-2 to TRBJ1-6; D is unclear. Germline values: CDR1 SGHTA, CDR2 FQGNSA. CDR3 length equals 18 residues. V was pared by 1 base and J by 2 bases, with 15 bases between. CDR3 DNA sequence: TGTGCCAGCAGCTTAGGACGCCCGGGTAGCCCCTATAATTCACCCCTCCACTTT. Protein: CASSLGRPGSPYNSPLHF.

This clone has a single count. V is TRBV10-3 and J is TRBJ2-1; a weak D match, TRBD1 (5 bases). Trimming took off 0 bases at V and 10 bases at J, with 10 bases between the two ends. The CDR3 contains 13 residues. Per germline, CDR1 ENHRY and CDR2 SYGVKD. This CDR3 reads CAISESSRGEQFF. As DNA, the CDR3 is TGTGCCATCAGTGAGTCGTCAAGGGGAGAGCAGTTCTTC.

In its sample, this clone was seen a few times. The J gene is TRBJ1-4, the V gene TRBV2, with D unresolved. CDR1 is SNHLY and CDR2 is FYNNEI in the germline V gene. With 2 bases removed from V and 3 bases from J, the gap between germline ends came to 16 bases. This CDR3 spans 17 amino acids. As DNA, the CDR3 is TGTGCCAGCAGTGAATCGGGGTTCGGTGCGGCTAATGAAAAACTGTTTTTT. Translating it yields CASSESGFGAANEKLFF.

The gene calls are TRBV2 and TRBJ1-2; TRBD1 matches 7 bases. Germline V gives CDR1 SNHLY, CDR2 FYNNEI. The CDR3 is 13 amino acids. J lost 8 bases, V lost 8 bases, and 11 bases had no gene match. This chain's CDR3 is CASEIEQGGGYTF. CDR3 in DNA: TGTGCCAGCGAGATAGAGCAGGGGGGAGGCTACACCTTC.

The chain carries TRBV9 and TRBJ2-7; D is ambiguous. Per the germline V gene, CDR1 is SGDLS and CDR2 is YYNGEE. The CDR3 is 16 residues long. With 4 bases removed from V and 4 bases from J, the gap between germline ends came to 21 bases. CDR3 nucleotide sequence: TGTGCCAGCAGCCCCCAGATTAAAAGTATCCCGTACGAGCAGTACTTC. This sequence encodes CASSPQIKSIPYEQYF.

The chain recombines TRBV29-1 with TRBJ1-2; the match to TRBD1 covers 8 bases. This CDR3 is 12 amino acids long. Germline lookup yields CDR1 SQVTM and CDR2 ANQGSEA. Trimming cost V 7 bases and J 7 bases; bases outside gene matches: 8. CDR3 in DNA: TGCAGCGCCGGACAGGGTCAAGGTGGCTACACCTTC. It is translated as CSAGQGQGGYTF.

The V gene is TRBV4-1, the J gene TRBJ2-3; 9 positions agree with TRBD2. Germline assignment: CDR1 MGHRA and CDR2 YSYEKL. After removal of 0 bases from V and 2 bases from J, the junction contained 6 bases not matched to a gene. There are 17 residues in the CDR3. This chain's CDR3 is CASSQELRLADTDTQYF. CDR3 coding DNA: TGCGCCAGCAGCCAAGAGTTGAGACTAGCGGACACAGATACGCAGTATTTT.

The chain has TRBV7-3 and TRBJ2-3; the D gene is possibly TRBD2 (6 bases). Looked up from germline, CDR1 is SGHTA and CDR2 is FQGTGA. V was pared by 5 bases and J by 0 bases, with 9 bases between. The CDR3 has 14 residues. The CDR3 DNA follows: TGTGCCAGCAGCGAAGGACTAAGCACAGATACGCAGTATTTT. Protein: CASSEGLSTDTQYF.

The rearrangement joins TRBV10-3 to TRBJ1-5, with 7 bases aligning to TRBD1. The J segment lost 7 bases and the V segment lost 6 bases, leaving 6 bases of the junction unmatched. This CDR3 region has 13 residues. Germline CDR1 ENHRY, CDR2 SYGVKD. This CDR3 is CAISADREQPQHF. DNA for the CDR3: TGTGCCATCAGCGCCGACAGGGAACAGCCCCAGCATTTT.

The chain recombines TRBV5-6 with TRBJ2-1; 12 positions agree with TRBD2. Unmatched junction bases numbered 4, after V lost 3 bases and J lost 0 bases. Germline CDR1 is SGHDT and CDR2 is YYEEEE. This CDR3 has 17 amino acids. The DNA for the CDR3 is TGTGCCAGCAGCTACAGGACTAGCGGGGACTCCTACAATGAGCAGTTCTTC. Its protein product is CASSYRTSGDSYNEQFF.

This sequence joins TRBV19 and TRBJ1-1; 9 bases map to TRBD1. V shed 5 bases and J 11 bases; nucleotides not matched to a gene: 6. The germline CDR1 and CDR2 sequences are LNHDA and SQIVND (reference sequence). There are 12 residues in the CDR3. CDR3 protein: CASSSTGGLAFF. CDR3 DNA: TGTGCCAGTAGTTCAACAGGGGGCTTGGCTTTCTTT.

J is TRBJ1-2 and V is TRBV9, with 7 bases aligning to TRBD1. Trimming removed 5 bases from V and 8 bases from J; junction bases left unmatched: 9. Per the germline V gene, CDR1 is SGDLS and CDR2 is YYNGEE. This CDR3 region has 13 residues. CDR3 in DNA: TGTGCCAGCAGAGACCCCCCAGGGGGAGGCTACACCTTC. Its translation: CASRDPPGGGYTF.

The chain recombines TRBV4-3 with TRBJ2-3, with unresolved D. Trimming left V 4 bases short and J 5 bases short, with 7 bases between. CDR1 and CDR2 (germline): LGHNA, YSLEER. The CDR3 is 12 amino acids. CDR3 in DNA: TGCGCCAGCAGCCTAAACAGAGATACGCAGTATTTT. It translates to CASSLNRDTQYF.